These T cell receptor beta chains were read from a single sample in a study of T-cell memory formation after mild COVID-19. In TCRdb, the 5' RACE reads were re-called with MiXCR into one record per CDR3 protein. The sample has 200,000 to 250,000 distinct CDR3 sequences, about a sixth seen once; the top ten hold approximately 3.4%. The sequenced material came from PBMCs or a T cell subset sorted from them (not recorded which). These receptors were collected from a man aged 18 to 30 who had mild COVID-19 (a few samples of this study predate the infection). Cell type and time point are not known. Both conserved end residues are part of each CDR3. The D gene is left open where the match is weak. Size is stated for part of the rows, as once, few or many counts, or as a class when the clone is expanded.

few | TRBJ2-2 | TRBV6-4 | TRBD2 | CASSRGTSLPGELFF | TGTGCCAGCAGCAGAGGGACTAGCCTTCCCGGGGAGCTGTTTTTT
few | TRBJ1-5 | TRBV6-5 | NA | CASSYSLKQPQHF | TGTGCCAGCAGTTACAGTCTGAAGCAGCCCCAGCATTTT
few | TRBJ1-5 | TRBV18 | NA | CASSSKEGFQPQHF | TGTGCCAGCTCAAGCAAAGAGGGGTTTCAGCCCCAGCATTTT
NA | TRBJ2-2 | TRBV5-1 | NA | CASSLATRVRVGELFF | TGCGCCAGCAGCTTGGCCACAAGGGTTCGTGTCGGGGAGCTGTTTTTT
few | TRBJ2-2 | TRBV12-3/TRBV12-4 | NA | CASNEYANTGELFF | TGTGCCAGCAATGAGTACGCGAACACCGGGGAGCTGTTTTTT
few | TRBJ1-1 | TRBV12-3/TRBV12-4 | NA | CASRVSATGQGTEAFF | TGTGCCAGCAGAGTTTCGGCCACGGGGCAGGGGACTGAAGCTTTCTTT
many | TRBJ1-2 | TRBV6-4 | NA | CASSSDSYGYTF | TGTGCCAGCAGTTCGGACAGCTATGGCTACACCTTC
NA | TRBJ1-6 | TRBV2 | NA | CASMNNSPLHF | TGTGCCAGCATGAACAATTCACCCCTCCACTTT
NA | TRBJ2-5 | TRBV6-1 | TRBD2 | CASNPGTSGGTQETQYF | TGTGCCAGCAACCCCGGGACTAGCGGGGGTACCCAAGAGACCCAGTACTTC
few | TRBJ2-3 | TRBV6-5 | NA | CASRQRNTDTQYF | TGTGCCAGCAGACAAAGGAACACAGATACGCAGTATTTT
few | TRBJ1-1 | TRBV27 | TRBD1 | CASSFSTGTYTEAFF | TGTGCCAGCAGTTTTTCGACAGGGACGTACACTGAAGCTTTCTTT
many | TRBJ2-3 | TRBV7-9 | NA | CASSLGTTYRDTQYF | TGTGCCAGCAGCTTAGGGACCACATATCGGGATACGCAGTATTTT
NA | TRBJ1-2 | TRBV7-2 | NA | CASSLARGGDYGYTF | TGTGCCAGCAGCTTGGCCAGAGGTGGCGACTATGGCTACACCTTC
few | TRBJ1-2 | TRBV10-2 | NA | CASSARLVDYGYTF | TGCGCCAGCAGTGCCCGACTCGTAGATTATGGCTACACCTTC
many | TRBJ1-1 | TRBV18 | NA | CASSPLEGLNTEAFF | TGTGCCAGCTCACCCCTTGAGGGCCTGAACACTGAAGCTTTCTTT
NA | TRBJ2-2 | TRBV5-4 | NA | CASSFGTTGILTGELFF | TGTGCCAGCAGCTTCGGGACGACCGGGATTCTCACCGGGGAGCTGTTTTTT
many | TRBJ2-3 | TRBV5-4 | TRBD2 | CASKNSGVDTQYF | TGTGCCAGCAAGAATAGCGGGGTGGATACGCAGTATTTT
NA | TRBJ1-2 | TRBV11-2 | TRBD1 | CASSSSGTGAYGYTF | TGTGCCAGCAGCTCATCCGGGACAGGGGCCTATGGCTACACCTTC
NA | TRBJ1-3 | TRBV6-5 | NA | CASSYQGRGTIYF | TGTGCCAGCAGTTATCAAGGACGTGGCACCATATATTTT
NA | TRBJ2-1 | TRBV6-7 | TRBD1 | CASSPAAGGYSYNEQFF | TGTGCCAGCAGCCCTGCGGCAGGGGGTTATTCCTACAATGAGCAGTTCTTC
NA | TRBJ1-2 | TRBV6-1 | NA | CASRVTATNYGYTF | TGTGCCAGTAGGGTGACAGCCACTAACTATGGCTACACCTTC
few | TRBJ2-2 | TRBV12-3/TRBV12-4 | NA | CASTRQPNTGELFF | TGTGCCAGCACCCGACAGCCGAACACCGGGGAGCTGTTTTTT
NA | TRBJ1-3 | TRBV7-3 | NA | CASSRGHSSGNTIYF | TGTGCCAGCAGCCGAGGACACTCCTCTGGAAACACCATATATTTT
few | TRBJ1-1 | TRBV10-3 | TRBD1 | CAISTGGEAEAFF | TGTGCCATCAGCACAGGGGGGGAGGCTGAAGCTTTCTTT
NA | TRBJ2-4 | TRBV29-1 | NA | CSARREAKNIQYF | TGCAGCGCGAGGAGGGAGGCCAAAAACATTCAGTACTTC
once | TRBJ1-6 | TRBV6-5 | TRBD1 | CASRKGAPSPLHF | TGTGCCAGCAGGAAGGGGGCACCTTCACCCCTCCACTTT
NA | TRBJ2-3 | TRBV11-2 | TRBD2 | CASSLISGGPDTQYF | TGTGCCAGCAGCTTAATTAGCGGGGGACCAGATACGCAGTATTTT
NA | TRBJ1-6 | TRBV5-1 | NA | CASSQGPNSPLHF | TGCGCCAGCAGCCAGGGTCCTAATTCACCCCTCCACTTT
few | TRBJ2-3 | TRBV5-1 | NA | CASSGNPPDTQYF | TGCGCCAGCAGCGGAAACCCACCGGATACGCAGTATTTT
few | TRBJ2-6 | TRBV2 | TRBD1 | CASSVGRGLGANVLTF | TGTGCCAGCAGTGTCGGCAGGGGGCTTGGGGCCAACGTCCTGACTTTC
NA | TRBJ2-5 | TRBV5-1 | NA | CASSSTLRGGQETQYF | TGCGCCAGCAGCTCGACCCTCAGGGGCGGCCAAGAGACCCAGTACTTC
few | TRBJ1-1 | TRBV3-1 | NA | CASSQRGAAEAFF | TGTGCCAGCAGCCAACGCGGAGCGGCTGAAGCTTTCTTT
few | TRBJ1-2 | TRBV7-9 | TRBD1 | CASSRTGAPHGYTF | TGTGCCAGCAGCCGGACAGGGGCTCCTCATGGCTACACCTTC
many | TRBJ1-1 | TRBV7-2 | TRBD1 | CASSPQDRANTEAFF | TGTGCCAGCAGCCCCCAAGACAGGGCGAACACTGAAGCTTTCTTT
many | TRBJ1-2 | TRBV12-3/TRBV12-4 | NA | CASSLVNGYTF | TGTGCCAGTAGCCTCGTCAATGGCTACACCTTC
once | TRBJ1-1 | TRBV3-1 | NA | CASSQDRGSAFF | TGTGCCAGCAGCCAAGACCGGGGCTCAGCTTTCTTT
NA | TRBJ2-2 | TRBV5-1 | NA | CASSSRLNTGELFF | TGCGCCAGCAGCTCGCGGCTCAACACCGGGGAGCTGTTTTTT
NA | TRBJ2-1 | TRBV12-3/TRBV12-4 | NA | CASSFLVREFF | TGTGCCAGCAGTTTCCTGGTAAGGGAGTTCTTC
few | TRBJ2-1 | TRBV2 | NA | CASGGVYNEQFF | TGTGCCAGCGGTGGGGTCTACAATGAGCAGTTCTTC
few | TRBJ1-1 | TRBV20-1 | NA | CSAITGNTEAFF | TGCAGTGCCATAACGGGGAACACTGAAGCTTTCTTT
few | TRBJ1-1 | TRBV6-2/TRBV6-3 | TRBD1 | CASSFPRTGIKSEAFF | TGTGCCAGCAGTTTCCCCCGGACAGGAATTAAGTCTGAAGCTTTCTTT
many | TRBJ2-3 | TRBV5-1 | NA | CASSLEGYTDTQYF | TGCGCCAGCAGCTTGGAAGGATACACAGATACGCAGTATTTT
NA | TRBJ1-1 | TRBV27 | NA | CASSGRTANTEAFF | TGTGCCAGCAGTGGTCGGACAGCGAACACTGAAGCTTTCTTT
few | TRBJ2-3 | TRBV7-9 | NA | CASSAPGSSTDTQYF | TGTGCCAGCAGCGCCCCGGGGTCAAGCACAGATACGCAGTATTTT
few | TRBJ1-6 | TRBV9 | TRBD1 | CASSATTTGDSPLHF | TGTGCCAGCAGCGCAACTACAACAGGGGATTCACCCCTCCACTTT
NA | TRBJ2-1 | TRBV28 | TRBD2 | CASSPSGGKDYNEQFF | TGTGCCAGCAGTCCCAGCGGGGGGAAAGACTACAATGAGCAGTTCTTC
NA | TRBJ2-5 | TRBV7-2 | NA | CASSFQQGTQETQYF | TGTGCCAGCAGCTTCCAACAGGGTACACAAGAGACCCAGTACTTC
few | TRBJ2-1 | TRBV25-1 | TRBD2 | CASTLSGGAYNEQFF | TGTGCCAGCACCCTATCCGGGGGGGCGTACAATGAGCAGTTCTTC
NA | TRBJ1-6 | TRBV10-3 | NA | CAISSGSDNSPLHF | TGTGCCATCAGCTCGGGGTCGGATAATTCACCCCTCCACTTT
few | TRBJ2-7 | TRBV5-1 | TRBD2 | CASSLGGGGNEQYF | TGCGCCAGCAGCTTGGGCGGGGGAGGCAACGAGCAGTACTTC